This T cell receptor beta chain was sequenced in a study of cytomegalovirus exposure and HLA in healthy donors. Findings and limits, study-wide: In a later analysis, DRB1 alleles had the most associated TCRs; HLA-C alleles the fewest.

Regarding this clone: Its antigen is unknown. The junction does not match germline at one end; this may be a read error. Other DNA sequences in this sample translate to the same CDR3.

This PCR relied on a set of 60 Vbeta primers and 13 Jbeta primers. Profiling relied on immunoSEQ multiplex PCR, and the TCRdb table lists in-frame clones only, not all of them. Altogether a few hundred thousand clones are present, around 80% being singletons, with the ten largest covering 0.2% to 0.25%. CDR1 is SNHLY and CDR2 is FYNNEI in the germline V gene. This CDR3 is 12 amino acids long. Though probably carrying unrecorded immune exposures, donors were nominally healthy at sampling. Material for sequencing was PBMCs. The chain couples TRBV2 to TRBJ2-7; D is possibly TRBD2 (6 bases). The sequence was obtained from a girl under 10 years old in good health and CMV-seronegative. The CDR3 here is CASSGGDYEQYF. In nucleotides, the CDR3 is TGTGCCAGCAGTGGCGGGGATTACGAGCAGTACTTT.